These 2 T cell receptor beta chains share one sample of origin, sequenced in a study of T cells after yellow fever vaccination. Each CDR3 protein gets one entry after TCRdb re-called the 5' RACE reads with MiXCR. The table lists 200,000 to 300,000 distinct CDR3 sequences, roughly 4% of them singletons. This material consisted of PBMCs, taken 15 days after the yellow fever booster vaccination. Every receptor here comes from a man aged 18 to 29 who received the YFV17D yellow fever vaccine.

This clonotype has a count of ten or more. J is TRBJ1-4 and V is TRBV7-2; 9 bases map to TRBD1. The CDR3 loop spans 15 amino acids. V shed 3 bases, J shed 6 bases, and the junction held 5 bases outside the gene matches. The germline gives CDR1 SGHTA, CDR2 FQGNSA. As DNA, the CDR3 is TGTGCCAGCAGCTTCAACAGGGGGCGCGATGAAAAACTGTTTTTT. This encodes CASSFNRGRDEKLFF.

This clonotype was observed many times. This sequence joins TRBV11-2 and TRBJ1-3, with D perhaps TRBD1 (5 bases). The CDR3 has 12 residues. From germline, CDR1 is SGHAT and CDR2 FQNNGV. The V end was cut by 5 bases, the J end by 4 bases, with 6 bases between. The CDR3 is CASSGGGNTIYF. As DNA, the CDR3 is TGTGCCAGCAGCGGGGGGGGAAACACCATATATTTT.